The T cell receptor (beta chain) described here comes from a study of tissue T cells after allogeneic stem cell transplantation. Study details: Every graft-versus-host disease patient had gastrointestinal disease and got several lines of graft-versus-host disease therapy. Pre-transplant PBMCs were recipient-derived, available from about 5 GVHD patients.

Libraries were prepared by immunoSEQ multiplex PCR; TCRdb keeps only in-frame clonotypes and omits some of them. The sample carries tens of thousands of clones, roughly 92% recorded once. Study outcomes and limitations: Blood and spleen captured only part of the tissue TCR repertoire.

In regard to this clone: Its target is not known.

The J segment lost 2 bases and the V segment lost 8 bases, leaving 5 bases of the junction unmatched. The CDR3 runs 13 residues. Here the sequenced sample was blood, taken before transplantation. V gene TRBV12-3 or TRBV12-4 combines with J gene TRBJ2-7, with TRBD2 identical over 8 bases. The receptor was derived from a woman aged 35 to 70 who later had graft-versus-host disease after an allogeneic stem cell transplant. CDR3 loop: CASQTSGPYEQYF. The CDR3 region has the DNA TGTGCCAGCCAAACTAGCGGACCCTACGAGCAGTACTTC.